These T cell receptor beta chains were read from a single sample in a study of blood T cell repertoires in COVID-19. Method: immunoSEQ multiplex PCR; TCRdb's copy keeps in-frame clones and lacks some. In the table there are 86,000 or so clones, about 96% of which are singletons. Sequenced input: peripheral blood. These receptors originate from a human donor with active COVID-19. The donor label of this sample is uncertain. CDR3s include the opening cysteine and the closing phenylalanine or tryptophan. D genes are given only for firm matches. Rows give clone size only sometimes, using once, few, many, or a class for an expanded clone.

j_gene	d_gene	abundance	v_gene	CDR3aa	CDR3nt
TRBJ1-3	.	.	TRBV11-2	CASSHPGGNTIYF	TGTGCCAGCAGCCATCCCGGGGGAAACACCATATATTTT
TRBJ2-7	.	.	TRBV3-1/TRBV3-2	CASSQETVPYEQYF	TGTGCCAGCAGCCAAGAGACTGTGCCCTACGAGCAGTACTTC
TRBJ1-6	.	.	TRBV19	CASSMDQGGSYNSPLHF	TGTGCCAGTAGTATGGACCAGGGTGGCTCCTATAATTCACCCCTCCACTTT
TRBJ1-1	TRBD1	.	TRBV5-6	CASSSGQGRLLNTEAFF	TGTGCCAGCAGCTCAGGACAGGGGCGACTTTTGAACACTGAAGCTTTCTTT
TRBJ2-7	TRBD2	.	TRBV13	CASSRTSGASYEQYF	TGTGCCAGCAGCAGAACTAGCGGGGCGTCCTACGAGCAGTACTTC
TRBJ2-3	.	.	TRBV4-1	CASRQEGTDTQYF	TGCGCCAGCAGACAGGAAGGCACAGATACGCAGTATTTT
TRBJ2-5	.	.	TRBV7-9	CASSRLGASETQYF	TGTGCCAGCAGCCGTTTAGGGGCTTCGGAGACCCAGTACTTC
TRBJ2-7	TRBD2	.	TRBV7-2	CASSLRGLGTEQYF	TGTGCCAGCAGCTTAAGGGGACTAGGCACCGAGCAGTACTTC
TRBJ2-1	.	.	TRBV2	CASSEARASGGGLYNEQFF	TGTGCCAGCAGTGAAGCGAGGGCTAGCGGAGGGGGGCTATACAATGAGCAGTTCTTC
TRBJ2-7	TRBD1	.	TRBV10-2	CASRAGTGPYEQYF	TGCGCCAGCAGAGCCGGGACAGGACCCTACGAGCAGTACTTC
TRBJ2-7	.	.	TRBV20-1	CSATKTYEQYF	TGCAGTGCTACAAAAACCTACGAGCAGTACTTC
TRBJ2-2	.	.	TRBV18	CASSPGGVGGGELFF	TGTGCCAGCTCACCCGGCGGGGTTGGTGGCGGGGAGCTGTTTTTT
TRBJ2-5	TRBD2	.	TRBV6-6	CASSPSRGGQETQYF	TGTGCCAGCAGTCCCTCCCGGGGGGGGCAAGAGACCCAGTACTTC
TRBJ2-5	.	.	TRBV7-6	CASSLTTGSQETQYF	TGTGCCAGCAGCCTGACGACAGGTAGCCAAGAGACCCAGTACTTC
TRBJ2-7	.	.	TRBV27	CASSWEGGSYEQYF	TGTGCCAGCAGTTGGGAGGGGGGTTCCTACGAGCAGTACTTC
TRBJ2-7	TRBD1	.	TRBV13	CASSSTTGGRYEQYF	TGTGCCAGCAGCTCGACGACAGGGGGGCGGTACGAGCAGTACTTC
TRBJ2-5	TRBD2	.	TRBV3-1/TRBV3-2	CASSSIAGGIQETQYF	TGTGCCAGCAGCTCCATAGCGGGGGGGATTCAGGAGACCCAGTACTTC
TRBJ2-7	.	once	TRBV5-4	CASSLSGLVEGQYF	TGTGCCAGCAGCTTGTCCGGACTCGTGGAGGGGCAGTACTTC
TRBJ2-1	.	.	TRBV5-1	CASSLEGLGGEQFF	TGCGCCAGCAGCTTAGAGGGCCTCGGCGGTGAGCAGTTCTTC
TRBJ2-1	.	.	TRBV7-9	CASSLSISYNEQFF	TGTGCCAGCAGCTTGTCTATCTCCTACAATGAGCAGTTCTTC
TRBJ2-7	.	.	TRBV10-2	CASTPPPSYEQYF	TGCGCCAGCACTCCCCCCCCCTCCTACGAGCAGTACTTC
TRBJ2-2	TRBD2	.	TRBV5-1	CASSRTSGSPTGELFF	TGCGCCAGCAGCAGGACTAGCGGTTCCCCCACCGGGGAGCTGTTTTTT
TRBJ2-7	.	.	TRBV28	CASRQTSGGFYEQYF	TGTGCCAGCAGACAGACTAGTGGGGGTTTCTACGAGCAGTACTTC